This TCR beta chain was profiled in a study of PD-1 blockade in mismatch repair-deficient tumors (dated by TCRdb to the late 2010s). As for the study more broadly: Between late 2013 and late 2016, more than 75 consecutive patients with some 12 mismatch repair-deficient cancer types, all previously treated and progressing, were enrolled in the trial. Deep sequencing of TCR CDR3 regions was used to track tumor-associated T cell clones in peripheral blood of patients responding to PD-1 blockade. Broader findings and caveats from the paper: Clones residing in the tumor, which were often undetectable in blood before treatment, expanded quickly after pembrolizumab and then contracted, generally before radiologic responses.

This clone was counted a single time. No cognate antigen has been identified for it. No much larger clonotype is one base removed from it; base qualities were not supplied. For every enrolled patient, mismatch repair deficiency was confirmed by either polymerase chain reaction or immunohistochemistry. TCR sequencing was carried out for three patients who responded to pembrolizumab therapy. In the phase II trial, pembrolizumab PD-1 blockade was tested prospectively in advanced mismatch repair-deficient cancers, no matter which tissue of origin the cancers came from. Peripheral blood T cell samples were serially collected before and at multiple times after PD-1 blockade was started. Blood sampling times were expressed in weeks after the first pembrolizumab dose. Preparation of the library involved the immunoSEQ multiplex PCR assay. The table was pulled from immuneACCESS by TCRdb, which kept in-frame rearrangements only. Such tables lose some clones; where checked, under half of the loss comes from unresolved V genes, and the rest has no known cause. For this sample the table gives some 70,000 clones, of which 70% to 80% were detected only once. Jointly, the top ten make up 4.5% to 6% of the sample.

Cut back by 5 bases and 2 bases, the V and J ends lie 16 bases apart. From the cysteine up to the phenylalanine, the CDR3 has a length of 15 residues. Only CDR3 DNA remains: 45 bases, in frame from the first base. CDR1 and CDR2, looked up from the germline V gene (reference sequence), are MNHEY and SMNVEV. Source: peripheral blood, taken 2 weeks after starting pembrolizumab. In this chain, TRBV27 is recombined with TRBJ2-7; perhaps TRBD1 is the D gene, with 6 bases matching. This clonotype was sampled from an adult with mismatch repair-deficient cancer. At the DNA level, the sequence is TGTGCCAGCAGTCTAGTAGGGCAGGGGACCTACGAGCAGTACTTC. It encodes CASSLVGQGTYEQYF.